One sample yielded the 19 T cell receptor beta chains listed below, sequenced in a study of blood T cell repertoires in COVID-19. TCRdb keeps only in-frame clones here, not all; method: immunoSEQ multiplex PCR. The sample includes just under 250,000 clones, more than 75% of them seen just once. The sequenced material came from peripheral blood. The receptors come from a woman aged 30 to 39 who had recovered from COVID-19.

The chain uses TRBV18 and TRBJ2-7; 15 positions match TRBD2. The CDR3 extends over 18 amino acids. V was pared by 2 bases and J by 0 bases, with 5 bases of the junction left unmatched. Germline loops: CDR1 KGHSH, CDR2 LQKENI. This CDR3 reads CASSPRTSGGAYSYEQYF. In nucleotides, the CDR3 is TGTGCCAGCTCACCAAGGACTAGCGGGGGGGCCTACTCCTACGAGCAGTACTTC.

This clone was picked up a small number of times. The CDR3 here is CASSFGSMLDTQYF. The CDR3 DNA reads as TGCGCCAGCAGCTTTGGTAGCATGTTAGATACGCAGTATTTT. This chain joins TRBV5-1 and TRBJ2-3; D is ambiguous. Trimming left V 2 bases short and J 5 bases short, with 12 bases between. The germline CDR1 and CDR2 sequences are SGHRS and YFSETQ. The CDR3 is made up of 14 amino acids.

The V and J genes are TRBV2 and TRBJ1-2; TRBD1 aligns across 8 bases. The CDR3 covers 15 residues. J gave up 5 bases and V 5 bases, and 10 bases lay outside the gene matches. The germline V gene has CDR1 SNHLY and CDR2 FYNNEI. The CDR3: CASSLGQGGSYGYTF. In nucleotides, the CDR3 is TGTGCCAGCAGTCTCGGACAGGGCGGGAGTTATGGCTACACCTTC. Full variable domain (outside the CDR3, taken from reference TRBV2 and TRBJ1-2): EPEVTQTPSHQVTQMGQEVILRCVPISNHLYFYWYRQILGQKVEFLVSFYNNEISEKSEIFDDQFSVERPDGSNFTLKIRSTKLEDSAMYFCASSLGQGGSYGYTFGSGTRLTVV.

The chain is built from TRBV6-5 and TRBJ1-1, with D unresolved. Germline loops: CDR1 MNHEY, CDR2 SVGAGI. There are 14 residues in the CDR3. Trimming cost V 2 bases and J 7 bases, with 14 bases left between them. CDR3: CASSYGQASGEAFF. CDR3 sequence (DNA): TGTGCCAGCAGTTACGGTCAGGCCTCTGGTGAAGCTTTCTTT.

The gene calls are TRBV11-2 and TRBJ2-5, with 9 nucleotides matching TRBD2. Germline V gene sequence: CDR1 SGHAT, CDR2 FQNNGV. This CDR3 contains 13 residues. With V trimmed by 2 bases and J by 14 bases, 9 bases remained unmatched. The CDR3 nucleotides read TGTGCCAGCAGCTTACAGCCTAGCGGGGAGGGATACTTC. It is translated as CASSLQPSGEGYF.

This rearrangement joins TRBV6-5 to TRBJ2-2; D is undetermined. Germline CDR1 MNHEY, CDR2 SVGAGI. Between the trimmed V and J ends, which lost 6 bases and 5 bases, there was a span of 10 bases. This CDR3 has 13 residues. CDR3 amino acids: CASRLGVTGELFF. CDR3 coding DNA: TGTGCCAGCAGACTGGGCGTAACCGGGGAGCTGTTTTTT.

The chain carries TRBV6-2 or TRBV6-3 and TRBJ2-7; 10 nucleotides line up with TRBD2. The CDR3 has 18 amino acids. Trimming cost V 0 bases and J 0 bases; bases outside gene matches: 8. From germline, CDR1 is MNHEY and CDR2 SVGEGT. CDR3 in DNA: TGTGCCAGCAGTTACTCGAGCCTTAGCGGGGGGTTCTCCTACGAGCAGTACTTC. Translation gives CASSYSSLSGGFSYEQYF.

The chain uses TRBV6-2 or TRBV6-3 and TRBJ2-3; a possible D gene is TRBD2 (6 bases). Trimming took 2 bases from V and 0 from J, leaving 27 bases between them. Germline values: CDR1 MNHEY, CDR2 SVGEGT. This CDR3 has 21 amino acids. The CDR3 sequence: CASSYPTAGGSPPPSTDTQYF. Here the CDR3 DNA reads TGTGCCAGCAGTTACCCAACAGCAGGAGGGTCCCCGCCGCCTAGCACAGATACGCAGTATTTT.

This sequence joins TRBV7-9 and TRBJ2-3, with 11 positions matching TRBD2. With V trimmed by 5 bases and J by 4 bases, 8 bases remained unmatched. Germline lookup yields CDR1 SEHNR and CDR2 FQNEAQ (reference sequence). The CDR3 covers 16 residues. In DNA form, the CDR3 reads TGTGCCAGCAGCCCCCTAGCGGGGGGTGGATCAGATACGCAGTATTTT. This codes for CASSPLAGGGSDTQYF. Looking up the rest from reference TRBV7-9 and TRBJ2-3 gives the full variable domain: DTGVSQNPRHKITKRGQNVTFRCDPISEHNRLYWYRQTLGQGPEFLTYFQNEAQLEKSRLLSDRFSAERPKGSFSTLEIQRTEQGDSAMYLCASSPLAGGGSDTQYFGPGTRLTVL.

The chain joins TRBV7-9 to TRBJ2-1, with TRBD2 matching over 11 bases. Per the germline V gene, CDR1 is SEHNR and CDR2 is FQNEAQ (reference sequence). J gave up 7 bases and V 6 bases, and 5 bases lay outside the gene matches. This CDR3 comprises 14 residues. CDR3 nucleotides: TGTGCCAGCAGACCTAGCGGGGGGTGGAATGAGCAGTTCTTC. This gives the protein CASRPSGGWNEQFF.

This clone turned up a few times. The chain links TRBV10-3 to TRBJ2-1; 9 nucleotides align to TRBD2. Trimming took 7 bases from V and 8 from J; bases not matched to a gene: 12. CDR1 is ENHRY, CDR2 SYGVKD, per germline. This CDR3 has 15 amino acids. Here the CDR3 DNA reads TGTGCCATCACAGTGAAGGGCGGGGGGGCCCATGAGCAGTTCTTC. Its protein product is CAITVKGGGAHEQFF.

The chain uses TRBV2 and TRBJ2-5; maybe TRBD2 (6 bases). CDR1 and CDR2 (germline): SNHLY, FYNNEI. With 8 bases removed from V and 0 bases from J, the gap between germline ends came to 10 bases. This CDR3 comprises 13 residues. DNA for the CDR3: TGTGCCAGCGTTGGGGGGTACCAAGAGACCCAGTACTTC. This gives the protein CASVGGYQETQYF.

The J gene is TRBJ1-2, the V gene TRBV30; D is perhaps TRBD1 (6 bases). The germline V gene encodes CDR1 GTSNPN and CDR2 SVGIG (reference sequence). The CDR3 is 14 amino acids. Trimming left V 0 bases short and J 8 bases short, with 16 bases between. CDR3 in DNA: TGTGCCTGGAGTGTTTTACAGGGTGGCGGCGGCTACACCTTC. It encodes CAWSVLQGGGGYTF.

The CDR3 coding sequence is TGTGCCAGCAGTGAAGGGAGGGAACAGTTTATCTCCTACAATGAGCAGTTCTTC. Amino acid sequence: CASSEGREQFISYNEQFF. This sequence joins TRBV6-1 and TRBJ2-1; a weak D match, TRBD2 (6 bases). The V end lost 1 base, the J end lost 0 bases, and 16 bases lay between the germline ends. Germline-derived CDR1 and CDR2 are MNHNS and SASEGT. This CDR3 contains 18 residues.

The rearrangement uses TRBV13 and TRBJ1-1, with a tentative D call TRBD1 (5 bases). Trimming stripped 5 bases from V and 4 bases from J, with 17 bases between. Looked up from germline, CDR1 is PRHDT and CDR2 is FYEKMQ (reference sequence). The length of the CDR3 is 15 residues. CDR3 DNA sequence: TGTGCCAGCAGCCAACCCCAGGGTTTGAGCACTGAAGCTTTCTTT. Its protein product is CASSQPQGLSTEAFF.

The chain recombines TRBV7-9 with TRBJ1-3; 8 nucleotides line up with TRBD1. Germline loops: CDR1 SEHNR, CDR2 FQNEAQ (reference sequence). V trimming: 5 bases; J trimming: 4 bases; junction bases outside the gene matches: 13. This CDR3 contains 17 residues. CDR3 DNA: TGTGCCAGCAGCCCGGGACAGGTCCCCCGAGGGGGAAACACCATATATTTT. The encoded protein is CASSPGQVPRGGNTIYF.

The CDR3 protein is CASSLWSGGDYEQYF. The DNA of the CDR3 is TGTGCCAGCAGCTTGTGGTCAGGGGGCGACTACGAGCAGTACTTC. The chain has TRBV5-5 and TRBJ2-7, with 8 bases fitting TRBD1. Looked up from germline, CDR1 is SGHKS and CDR2 is YYEKEE (reference sequence). CDR3 length: 15 residues. The J segment lost 3 bases and the V segment lost 1 base, leaving 6 bases of the junction unmatched.

This sequence joins TRBV19 and TRBJ1-1; D is unresolved. The V and J ends lost 3 bases and 4 bases respectively, with 12 bases between them. Germline values: CDR1 LNHDA, CDR2 SQIVND (reference sequence). This CDR3 contains 14 residues. The CDR3 nucleotides are TGTGCCAGTAGTATCAGGCCCGCGGGCACTGAAGCTTTCTTT. It is translated as CASSIRPAGTEAFF.

V usage is TRBV27 and J usage is TRBJ2-2; TRBD1 matches at 7 bases. V was clipped by 5 bases and J by 5 bases; unmatched bases: 5. The CDR3 covers 14 residues. Germline V gives CDR1 MNHEY, CDR2 SMNVEV (reference sequence). The CDR3: CASSTGALTGELFF. The CDR3 DNA is TGTGCCAGCAGTACAGGGGCCTTAACCGGGGAGCTGTTTTTT.